This TCR beta chain was recorded in a study of blood T cell repertoires in COVID-19. Study details: Sites in the United States, Italy and Spain provided acute and convalescent COVID-19 samples.

How the authors handled the data: Using reference gene primer amplification, nucleated cell counts were estimated. TCRdb's copy holds only in-frame clones and misses some; the assay was immunoSEQ multiplex PCR. Clone size and V and J calls were adopted from that table, with D and trimming inferred from the DNA. The repertoire holds more than 200,000 clones, with more than 80% as singletons. From germline, CDR1 is SGHRS and CDR2 YFSETQ. V lost 5 bases and J 0 bases, leaving 14 bases between the germline ends. CDR3 size: 16 residues. This clone has more than one count but fewer than ten. This rearrangement joins TRBV5-1 to TRBJ2-2; D is perhaps TRBD1 (6 bases). Material for sequencing was peripheral blood. This TCR came from a man in his thirties or forties with COVID-19, enrolled during active disease. The CDR3 reads CASRKPGQSNTGELFF. The CDR3 region has the DNA TGCGCCAGCAGAAAACCGGGACAATCGAACACCGGGGAGCTGTTTTTT.